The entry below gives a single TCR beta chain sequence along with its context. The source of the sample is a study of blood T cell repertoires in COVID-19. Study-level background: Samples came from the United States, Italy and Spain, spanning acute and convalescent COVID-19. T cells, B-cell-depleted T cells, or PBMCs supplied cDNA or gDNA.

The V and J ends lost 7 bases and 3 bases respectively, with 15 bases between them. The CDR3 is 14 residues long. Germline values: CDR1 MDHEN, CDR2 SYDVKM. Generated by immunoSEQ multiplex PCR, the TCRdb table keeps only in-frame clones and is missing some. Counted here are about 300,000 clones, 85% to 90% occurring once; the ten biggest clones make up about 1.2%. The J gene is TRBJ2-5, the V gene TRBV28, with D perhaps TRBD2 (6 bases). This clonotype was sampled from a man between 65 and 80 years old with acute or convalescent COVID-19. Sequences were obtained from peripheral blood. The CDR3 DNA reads TGTGCCAGCACCCCCCCGGGACTGGAAGAGACCCAGTACTTC. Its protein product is CASTPPGLEETQYF.